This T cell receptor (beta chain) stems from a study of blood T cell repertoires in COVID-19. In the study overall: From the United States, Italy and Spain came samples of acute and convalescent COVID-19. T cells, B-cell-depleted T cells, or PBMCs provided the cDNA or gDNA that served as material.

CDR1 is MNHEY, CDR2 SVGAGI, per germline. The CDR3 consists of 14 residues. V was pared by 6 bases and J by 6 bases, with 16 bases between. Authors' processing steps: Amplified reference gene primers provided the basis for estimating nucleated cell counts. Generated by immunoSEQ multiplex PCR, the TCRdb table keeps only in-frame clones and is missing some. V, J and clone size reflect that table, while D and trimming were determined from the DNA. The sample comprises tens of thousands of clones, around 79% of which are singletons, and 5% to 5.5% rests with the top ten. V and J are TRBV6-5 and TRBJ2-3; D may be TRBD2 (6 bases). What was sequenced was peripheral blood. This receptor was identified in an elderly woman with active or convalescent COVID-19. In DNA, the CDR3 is TGTGCCAGCAGACCGGGACTGAAATCTGATACGCAGTATTTT. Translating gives CASRPGLKSDTQYF.